These 22 T cell receptor beta chains were sequenced from one sample in a study. TCRdb re-derived calls from the 5' RACE reads in MiXCR, one entry per CDR3 protein. In the table there are about 40,000 distinct CDR3 sequences, over 25% of which are singletons. Sequencing used tumor-infiltrating memory CD4+ T cells sorted from the breast tumor. Documented subset: memory CD4+ T cells, CD4+CD45RO+CD25-. The receptor set was obtained from a female donor with breast cancer.

This clonotype turned up a few times. The chain carries TRBV18 and TRBJ1-2, with a tentative D call TRBD1 (6 bases). Trimming took off 2 bases at V and 2 bases at J, with 12 bases between the two ends. The CDR3 has 15 amino acids. From germline, CDR1 is KGHSH and CDR2 LQKENI. DNA of the CDR3: TGTGCCAGCTCACCATCTAGGGGGTCCAACTATGGCTACACCTTC. This encodes CASSPSRGSNYGYTF.

This clonotype was recorded only once. This sequence joins TRBV27 and TRBJ1-1; 8 bases are shared with TRBD1. Germline CDR1 and CDR2: MNHEY and SMNVEV (reference sequence). CDR3 length equals 14 residues. V trimming: 6 bases; J trimming: 5 bases; junction bases outside the gene matches: 8. CDR3 nucleotide sequence: TGTGCCAGCAGCCTCAGGGGGCTTGGGACTGAAGCTTTCTTT. Protein: CASSLRGLGTEAFF.

This clonotype has a handful of counts. The chain couples TRBV12-3 or TRBV12-4 to TRBJ2-1; 9 bases agree with TRBD2. This CDR3 is built from 14 residues. After removal of 7 bases from V and 5 bases from J, the junction contained 6 bases not matched to a gene. CDR3: CASNPGLANNEQFF. The CDR3 DNA reads TGTGCCAGCAACCCGGGACTAGCAAACAATGAGCAGTTCTTC.

The chain combines TRBV28 with TRBJ1-5, with a possible D match to TRBD1 (5 bases). The CDR3 runs to 12 residues. The V end lost 3 bases, the J end lost 9 bases, and 9 bases lay between the germline ends. CDR1 and CDR2 from the germline V gene are MDHEN and SYDVKM. The DNA for the CDR3 is TGTGCCAGCAGTTTGAGGGGACGGCCCCAGCATTTT. Protein: CASSLRGRPQHF.

In its sample, this clonotype was seen a few times. The chain employs TRBV11-2 and TRBJ2-1; possibly TRBD2 for D (6 bases). V was trimmed by 2 bases and J by 8 bases, leaving 13 bases between them. The CDR3 loop spans 14 amino acids. Germline-derived CDR1 and CDR2 are SGHAT and FQNNGV. The CDR3 region is CASSLRLASDEQFF. The CDR3 nucleotides read TGTGCCAGCAGCTTACGGCTAGCGTCCGATGAGCAGTTCTTC.

The chain uses TRBV29-1 and TRBJ2-2, with D possibly matching TRBD1 (6 bases). The ends were cut back, 4 bases at V and 4 bases at J, with 7 bases in the middle. Germline V gives CDR1 SQVTM, CDR2 ANQGSEA. The CDR3 is 12 amino acids. The chain's CDR3 is CSVGRGTGELFF. For the CDR3, the DNA is TGCAGCGTTGGCAGGGGCACCGGGGAGCTGTTTTTT.

The chain is built from TRBV5-1 and TRBJ1-4; D is unresolved. V dropped 5 bases and J dropped 4 bases, with 18 bases sitting between them. CDR1 SGHRS and CDR2 YFSETQ come from the germline V gene. The CDR3 length is 16 residues. The CDR3 DNA is TGCGCCAGCAGGGCTGAGGAGGGCCTTGGTAATGAAAAACTGTTTTTT. Its protein is CASRAEEGLGNEKLFF.

There are many counts of this clonotype. V is TRBV7-9 and J is TRBJ2-7; TRBD2 matches 13 bases. The CDR3 totals 15 residues. CDR1 and CDR2 from the germline V gene are SEHNR and FQNEAQ (reference sequence). The junction had 1 base not matched to a gene; V was cut back by 1 base and J by 4 bases. The CDR3 here is CASSLELAGGYEQYF. The DNA for the CDR3 is TGTGCCAGCAGCTTAGAACTAGCGGGAGGGTACGAGCAGTACTTC.

This sequence joins TRBV20-1 and TRBJ2-1; 8 bases agree with TRBD2. Per germline, CDR1 DFQATT and CDR2 SNEGSKA (reference sequence). The CDR3 contains 13 residues. V lost 3 bases, J lost 4 bases, and 2 bases stayed unmatched. The CDR3 loop reads CSASTSGYNEQFF. CDR3 DNA: TGCAGTGCTAGTACTAGCGGTTACAATGAGCAGTTCTTC.

As for this clonotype: Given a much more abundant clone one base away, this may be a read error. It is likely a read error, because the conserved phenylalanine at the end of the CDR3 is missing. The gene calls are TRBV20-1 and TRBJ2-3, with D possibly being TRBD1 (5 bases). V lost 8 bases, J lost 5 bases, and 11 bases lay in between. CDR3 length: 11 residues. The germline V gene encodes CDR1 DFQATT and CDR2 SNEGSKA (reference sequence). The CDR3 sequence: CSPRGGDTQYL. For the CDR3, the DNA is TGCAGTCCAAGGGGCGGAGATACGCAGTATCTT.

The V call is TRBV7-9, the J call TRBJ2-7; D ambiguous. The CDR3 consists of 12 residues. Germline V lookup: CDR1 SEHNR, CDR2 FQNEAQ (reference sequence). V lost 5 bases, J lost 6 bases, and 11 bases lay in between. Written as DNA, the CDR3 is TGTGCCAGCAGCCAACGGGCATTCGAGCAGTACTTC. Protein product: CASSQRAFEQYF. The variable domain in full, completed from reference TRBV7-9 and TRBJ2-7, reads DTGVSQNPRHKITKRGQNVTFRCDPISEHNRLYWYRQTLGQGPEFLTYFQNEAQLEKSRLLSDRFSAERPKGSFSTLEIQRTEQGDSAMYLCASSQRAFEQYFGPGTRLTVT.

The chain couples TRBV5-1 to TRBJ1-1; D uncertain. V lost 4 bases and J lost 0, with 7 bases in between. Per germline, CDR1 SGHRS and CDR2 YFSETQ. There are 13 residues in the CDR3. This CDR3 reads CASSIGMNTEAFF. CDR3 DNA: TGCGCCAGCAGCATAGGGATGAACACTGAAGCTTTCTTT. Full variable domain (outside the CDR3, taken from reference TRBV5-1 and TRBJ1-1): KAGVTQTPRYLIKTRGQQVTLSCSPISGHRSVSWYQQTPGQGLQFLFEYFSETQRNKGNFPGRFSGRQFSNSRSEMNVSTLELGDSALYLCASSIGMNTEAFFGQGTRLTVV.

This clonotype was counted a few times. Sequence at one end of the junction differs from germline and may be a read error. This chain uses TRBV15 with TRBJ1-5; D unclear. The length of the CDR3 is 15 residues. Germline CDR1 reads LNHNV; CDR2 reads YYDKDF (reference sequence). The CDR3 spells CATSGEFLPGQPQHF. CDR3 DNA sequence: TGTGCCACCAGCGGAGAATTCCTGCCTGGGCAGCCCCAGCATTTT. Supplemented by reference TRBV15 and TRBJ1-5, the full variable domain reads DAMVIQNPRYQVTQFGKPVTLSCSQTLNHNVMYWYQQKSSQAPKLLFHYYDKDFNNEADTPDNFQSRRPNTSFCFLDIRSPGLGDTAMYLCATSGEFLPGQPQHFGDGTRLSIL.

This clonotype was counted at least ten times. The rearrangement joins TRBV4-1 to TRBJ2-2; TRBD2 matches 10 bases. The trim removed 4 bases at V and 7 bases at J, leaving 18 bases unmatched. The germline V gene encodes CDR1 MGHRA and CDR2 YSYEKL. The CDR3 spans 19 residues. The CDR3 DNA follows: TGCGCCAGCAGCCGCCACCCCACTCTAGCGGGGGAGGAGGGCGGGGAGCTGTTTTTT. It translates to CASSRHPTLAGEEGGELFF.

This clonotype showed up just a few times. The V gene is TRBV7-3, the J gene TRBJ2-3, with unresolved D. Germline V CDR1 and CDR2: SGHTA, FQGTGA. The CDR3 runs to 14 residues. With 4 bases removed from V and 0 bases from J, the gap between germline ends came to 8 bases. The CDR3 nucleotides read TGTGCCAGCAGCTCCGGCTTGAGCACAGATACGCAGTATTTT. This encodes CASSSGLSTDTQYF. The full variable domain, rest sourced from reference TRBV7-3 and TRBJ2-3, is GAGVSQTPSNKVTEKGKYVELRCDPISGHTALYWYRQSLGQGPEFLIYFQGTGAADDSGLPNDRFFAVRPEGSVSTLKIQRTERGDSAVYLCASSSGLSTDTQYFGPGTRLTVL.

This sequence joins TRBV28 and TRBJ2-7, with D unclear. The CDR3 contains 11 residues. The germline V gene encodes CDR1 MDHEN and CDR2 SYDVKM. With 3 bases removed from V and 5 bases from J, the gap between germline ends came to 5 bases. CDR3 residues: CASSFFDEQYF. In nucleotides, the CDR3 is TGTGCCAGCAGTTTTTTCGACGAGCAGTACTTC.

The CDR3 DNA reads TGCAGTGCTAGAGATGGCGGGACCGTGAGCAATGAGCAGTTCTTC. Translated: CSARDGGTVSNEQFF. This chain joins TRBV20-1 and TRBJ2-1; tentatively, D is TRBD2 (6 bases). In germline, CDR1 is DFQATT, CDR2 SNEGSKA (reference sequence). V lost 0 bases, J lost 6 bases, and 15 bases lay in between. The CDR3 extends over 15 amino acids.

At least ten counts were recorded for this clonotype. V usage is TRBV7-2 and J usage is TRBJ2-6; unclear D gene. V was shortened by 6 bases and J by 4 bases, with 19 bases between the two germline ends. The CDR3 runs to 17 residues. CDR1 and CDR2 from the germline V gene are SGHTA and FQGNSA. CDR3 loop: CASSRLPKGSGANVLTF. Here the CDR3 DNA reads TGTGCCAGCAGTCGCTTACCGAAAGGCTCCGGGGCCAACGTCCTGACTTTC. The full variable domain, rest sourced from reference TRBV7-2 and TRBJ2-6, is GAGVSQSPSNKVTEKGKDVELRCDPISGHTALYWYRQSLGQGLEFLIYFQGNSAPDKSGLPSDRFSAERTGGSVSTLTIQRTQQEDSAVYLCASSRLPKGSGANVLTFGAGSRLTVL.

V and J are TRBV24-1 and TRBJ2-5; D call uncertain. This CDR3 contains 13 residues. The V end lost 4 bases, the J end lost 5 bases, and 10 bases lay between the germline ends. Germline V gene sequence: CDR1 KGHDR, CDR2 SFDVKD. DNA for the CDR3: TGTGCCACCAGTGAGGTGGGGAAGGAGACCCAGTACTTC. It codes for CATSEVGKETQYF.

The chain uses TRBV5-1 and TRBJ2-2, with 10 bases identical to TRBD2. CDR1 is SGHRS and CDR2 is YFSETQ in the germline V gene. The CDR3 totals 17 residues. Trimming at V came to 1 base and at J to 6 bases, leaving 9 bases not matched to a gene. CDR3 sequence reads: CASSLPPSGSKSGELFF. DNA of the CDR3: TGCGCCAGCAGCTTGCCCCCTAGCGGGAGCAAATCCGGGGAGCTGTTTTTT.

The chain carries TRBV7-6 and TRBJ1-1; a weak D match, TRBD1 (5 bases). Trimming removed 1 base from V and 8 bases from J, with 11 bases in between. CDR1 is SGHVS and CDR2 is FNYEAQ in the germline V gene. The CDR3 is 13 amino acids. The CDR3 is CASSLVGQGEAFF. CDR3 in DNA: TGTGCCAGCAGCTTAGTAGGGCAGGGAGAAGCTTTCTTT.

This chain uses TRBV27 with TRBJ1-5; D remains ambiguous. The CDR3 runs to 13 residues. Looked up from germline, CDR1 is MNHEY and CDR2 is SMNVEV (reference sequence). Trimming stripped 5 bases from V and 5 bases from J, with 10 bases between. The CDR3: CASSPRVDQPQHF. The DNA of the CDR3 is TGTGCCAGCAGTCCTAGGGTAGATCAGCCCCAGCATTTT.